The rows below give T cell receptor beta chains drawn from one sample of a study of beta chain features in type 1 diabetes. Produced via immunoSEQ multiplex PCR; TCRdb's table is partial and in-frame only. The repertoire holds about 140,000 clones, with approximately 9.8% as singletons. Sequencing was carried out using central memory CD4+ T cells from blood. These receptors were collected from a woman between 35 and 50 years old in good health. The CDR3 runs from the conserved cysteine through the conserved F or W. The D gene is left open where the match is weak. Clone size is shown for a subset of rows, as once, few, many or a class of expanded clone.

TRBJ1-1,few,TRBV28,.,TGTGCCAGCAGTTTGCGGGGGATAGAAGCTTTCTTT,CASSLRGIEAFF
TRBJ2-1,few,TRBV5-1,.,TGCGCCAGCAGCTTGACCATAGCACCCACCAATGAGCAGTTCTTC,CASSLTIAPTNEQFF
TRBJ2-5,.,TRBV19,TRBD2,TGTGCCAGCGGGACTAGCGGGTTAGGAAAAGAGACCCAGTACTTC,CASGTSGLGKETQYF
TRBJ2-3,few,TRBV5-1,TRBD2,TGCGCCAGCAGCTTGGGGACTAGCGGGGGAATCCAGCAGTATTTT,CASSLGTSGGIQQYF
TRBJ1-5,few,TRBV15,.,TGTGCCACCAGCAGAGTGCGGACAGCTGAGTCGCCCCAGCATTTT,CATSRVRTAESPQHF
TRBJ1-1,.,TRBV2,.,TGTGCCAGCAGTGAGAATGCAGGGAGGACTGAAGCTTTCTTT,CASSENAGRTEAFF
TRBJ2-1,.,TRBV18,TRBD2,TGTGCCAGCTCACCACGAGGTAGCGGGGGGACCTACAATGAGCAGTTCTTC,CASSPRGSGGTYNEQFF
TRBJ2-5,few,TRBV19,TRBD2,TGTGCCAGCGCATCTAGCGGGGGCCGGGTGACCCAGTACTTC,CASASSGGRVTQYF
TRBJ1-2,.,TRBV10-2,.,TGCGCCAGCAGTGAGACAGAAATTTATGGCTACACCTTC,CASSETEIYGYTF
TRBJ2-3,few,TRBV7-2,TRBD2,TGTGCTAGCGGGGGGGTGAGCACAGATACGCAGTATTTT,CASGGVSTDTQYF
TRBJ2-3,.,TRBV30,TRBD2,TGTGCCTGGAGTTTATATCTGCCGGGACTAGCGGGGGGGCTTCGCACAGATACGCAGTATTTT,CAWSLYLPGLAGGLRTDTQYF
TRBJ1-5,many,TRBV7-9,.,TGTGCCAGCAGCCCAATGGGGGCTGGGAATCAGCCCCAGCATTTT,CASSPMGAGNQPQHF
TRBJ2-1,.,TRBV7-9,.,TGTGCCAGCAGCTTACCCCCAGTTGTTAATGAGCAGTTCTTC,CASSLPPVVNEQFF
TRBJ2-3,few,TRBV6-6,.,TGTGCCTACGGGGTCACAGATACGCAGTATTTT,CAYGVTDTQYF
TRBJ2-2,.,TRBV5-1,TRBD1,TGCGCCAGCAGCCCTTTCCGACAGGGGAACACCGGGGAGCTGTTTTTT,CASSPFRQGNTGELFF
TRBJ2-3,few,TRBV7-9,TRBD2,TGTGCCAGCAGCTTAACCCGTGCGGCGGGGGACCTTAGCACAGATACGCAGTATTTT,CASSLTRAAGDLSTDTQYF
TRBJ1-6,few,TRBV5-1,TRBD1,TGCGCCAGCAGCGCGGGACAGGGCTCCTATAATTCACCCCTCCACTTT,CASSAGQGSYNSPLHF
TRBJ2-1,few,TRBV4-1,TRBD1,TGCGCCAGCAGCCAAGATCCAGGGACAGGGATTCGGCAGTTCTTC,CASSQDPGTGIRQFF
TRBJ2-7,.,TRBV4-3,.,TGCGCCAGCAGCCGAGGACAGTTCTACGAGCAGTACTTC,CASSRGQFYEQYF
TRBJ2-3,few,TRBV7-2,TRBD2,TGTGCCAGCAGCCCCGGTTGGGCTAGCGGGAACACAGATACGCAGTATTTT,CASSPGWASGNTDTQYF
TRBJ2-1,few,TRBV18,TRBD2,TGTGCCAGCTCTGGAACTAGCGGTTACAATGAGCAGTTCTTC,CASSGTSGYNEQFF
TRBJ1-1,few,TRBV7-9,.,TGTGCCAGCAGCCCGACGGACAGAACCACTGAAGCTTTCTTT,CASSPTDRTTEAFF
TRBJ1-3,few,TRBV5-1,.,TGCGCCAGCAGCTTGGCCTTACAGGCCAACACCATATATTTT,CASSLALQANTIYF
TRBJ1-5,few,TRBV30,.,TGTGCCTGGAGTGTAGCACGGGGGGACAATCAGCCCCAGCATTTT,CAWSVARGDNQPQHF
TRBJ1-2,few,TRBV2,.,TGTGCCAGCAGTGTTGCAGGGGTTCAGTTTGGCTACACCTTC,CASSVAGVQFGYTF
TRBJ1-2,few,TRBV10-3,.,TGTGCCAGCAGCTATTACTCCGGCCCCTCGACAAGCTACACCTTC,CASSYYSGPSTSYTF
TRBJ1-2,.,TRBV6-1,.,TGTGCCAGCACCATGGAACAGGGTCGATGGTATGGCTACACCTTC,CASTMEQGRWYGYTF
TRBJ1-4,few,TRBV29-1,TRBD1,TGCAGCTGCTCGGGACAGAGGGATGAAAAACTGTTTTTT,CSCSGQRDEKLFF
TRBJ2-7,few,TRBV7-9,.,TGTGCCAGCTCACCCAGGGCCACCTACGAGCAGTACTTC,CASSPRATYEQYF
TRBJ1-1,.,TRBV15,.,TGTGCCACCAGCAAAGACTGGACACTGTCTATGAACACTGAAGCTTTCTTT,CATSKDWTLSMNTEAFF
TRBJ2-7,few,TRBV11-1,.,TGTGCCAGCAGCTTAGGAGCGGGCCGCTCCTACGAGCAGTACTTC,CASSLGAGRSYEQYF
TRBJ1-4,few,TRBV2,.,TGTGCCAGCAGTGAACGCGACGGGTCTGAAAAACTGTTTTTT,CASSERDGSEKLFF
TRBJ2-1,.,TRBV10-3,.,TGTGCCATCGGAGGGGACGGGGGTACATATGAGCAGTTCTTC,CAIGGDGGTYEQFF
TRBJ2-5,.,TRBV11-2,.,TGTGCCTGCCGGGGGTCCCACCGGGGGAGCTGGGAGACCCAGTACTTC,CACRGSHRGSWETQYF